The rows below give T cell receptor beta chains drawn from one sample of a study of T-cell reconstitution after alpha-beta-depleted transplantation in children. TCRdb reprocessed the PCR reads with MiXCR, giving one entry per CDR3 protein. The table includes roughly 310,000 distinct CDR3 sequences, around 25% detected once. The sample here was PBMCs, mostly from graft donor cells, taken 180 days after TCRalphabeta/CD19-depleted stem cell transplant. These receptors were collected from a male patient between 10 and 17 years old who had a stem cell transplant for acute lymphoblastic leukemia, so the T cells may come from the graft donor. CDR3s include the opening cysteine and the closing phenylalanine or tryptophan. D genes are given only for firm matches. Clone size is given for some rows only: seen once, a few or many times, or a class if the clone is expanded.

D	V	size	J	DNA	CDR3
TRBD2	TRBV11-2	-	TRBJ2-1	TGTGCCAGCAGCCTAGGACTAGCGGGAGGCCCTGAGCAGTTCTTC	CASSLGLAGGPEQFF
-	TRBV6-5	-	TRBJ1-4	TGTGCCAGCAGTTACTCGAGAGGTGCAACTAATGAAAAACTGTTTTTT	CASSYSRGATNEKLFF
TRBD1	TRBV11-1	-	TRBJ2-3	TGTGCCAGCAGCTTATTAGGAGGGACAGGGGATTTCACAGATACGCAGTATTTT	CASSLLGGTGDFTDTQYF
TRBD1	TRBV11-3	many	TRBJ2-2	TGTGCCAGTGCCGGGACAGGGATAACCGGGGAGCTGTTTTTT	CASAGTGITGELFF
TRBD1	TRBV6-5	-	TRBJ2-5	TGTGCCAGCAGTTTTCTCGGGACAGGGCAAGAGACCCAGTACTTC	CASSFLGTGQETQYF
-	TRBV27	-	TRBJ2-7	TGTGCCAGCAGTTTCCGCTCGGGCCACTACGAGCAGTACTTC	CASSFRSGHYEQYF
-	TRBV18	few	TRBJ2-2	TGTGCCAGCTCACCACGTGAGCTTTCGAACACCGGGGAGCTGTTTTTT	CASSPRELSNTGELFF
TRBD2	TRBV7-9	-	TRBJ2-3	TGTGCCAGCAGGAAGAGCGGGAGTGGCACAGATACGCAGTATTTT	CASRKSGSGTDTQYF
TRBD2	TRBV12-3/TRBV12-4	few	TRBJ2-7	TGTGCCAGCAGTTTTGGCGGGAGGTACGAGCAGTACTTC	CASSFGGRYEQYF
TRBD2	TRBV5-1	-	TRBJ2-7	TGCGCCAGCAGCTTGGCCGGGGGGAACCTCTACGAGCAGTACTTC	CASSLAGGNLYEQYF
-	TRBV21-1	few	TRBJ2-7	TGTGCCAGCCCTCCCTCGACAGGGGACCCGGAGTACTTC	CASPPSTGDPEYF
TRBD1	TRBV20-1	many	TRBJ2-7	TGCAGTGCTAGGGTGACAGGGGCCTACGAGCAGTACTTC	CSARVTGAYEQYF
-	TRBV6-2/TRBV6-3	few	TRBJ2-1	TGTGCCAGCAGTTACCCCCCCGTGGTGGCGGGGAGCTCCTACAATGAGCAGTTCTTC	CASSYPPVVAGSSYNEQFF
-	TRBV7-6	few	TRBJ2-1	TGTGCCAGCAGCTTAACACTCCTACTTTTTGGGGAGCAGTTCTTC	CASSLTLLLFGEQFF
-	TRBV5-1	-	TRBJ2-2	TGCGCCAGCAGCTTGTGGGGGGCCGGGGAGCTGTTTTTT	CASSLWGAGELFF
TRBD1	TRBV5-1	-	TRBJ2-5	TGCGCCAGCAGCCGTACTACGCTCCGGGACAGCCAAGAGACCCAGTACTTC	CASSRTTLRDSQETQYF
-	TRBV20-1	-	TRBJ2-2	TGCAGTGCTAGGAGGCTAGGGAACACCGGGGAGCTGTTTTTT	CSARRLGNTGELFF
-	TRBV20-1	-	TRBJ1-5	TGCAGTGCTAGAGGAGGTATGGGTTATCAGCCCCAGCATTTT	CSARGGMGYQPQHF
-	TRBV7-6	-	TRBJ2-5	TGTGCCAGCAGCCGGCATACACCGGGAGCAGGCGGGACCCAGTACTTC	CASSRHTPGAGGTQYF
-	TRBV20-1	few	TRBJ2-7	TGCAGTGCTAGAACGGCCGGGACTGGCTCCTACGAGCAGTACTTC	CSARTAGTGSYEQYF
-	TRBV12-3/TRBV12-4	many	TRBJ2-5	TGTGCCAGCAGTTTATCTAGGGGGAGGGAGACCCAGTACTTC	CASSLSRGRETQYF
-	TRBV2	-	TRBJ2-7	TGTGCCAGCAGTGAACAAGGGCTCCCGGGGAACTTC	CASSEQGLPGNF
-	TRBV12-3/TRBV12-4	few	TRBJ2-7	TGTGCCAGCAGCCCAATCTCACGGGGACATCCTATCTACGAGCAGTACTTC	CASSPISRGHPIYEQYF
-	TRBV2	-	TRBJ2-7	TGTGCCAGCAGTGAAGCTAGTGTCTACGAGCAGTACTTC	CASSEASVYEQYF
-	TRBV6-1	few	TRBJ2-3	TGTGCCAGCAGGGGGACGTACTCAGATACGCAGTATTTT	CASRGTYSDTQYF
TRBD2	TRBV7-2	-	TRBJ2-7	TGTGCCAGCACCACTTTTAGCGGGGTCTCCTACGAGCAGTACTTC	CASTTFSGVSYEQYF
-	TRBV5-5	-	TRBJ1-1	TGTGCCAGCAGACCCGGACACGGTGTGAACACTGAAGCTTTCTTT	CASRPGHGVNTEAFF
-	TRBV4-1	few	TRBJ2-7	TGCGCCAGCACAGCCGGAAAGGAGCAGTACTTC	CASTAGKEQYF
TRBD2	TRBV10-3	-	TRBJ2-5	TGTGCCATCAGTGAGAAGGGACTAGCGGCAGAGACCCAGTACTTC	CAISEKGLAAETQYF
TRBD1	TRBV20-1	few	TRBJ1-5	TGCAGTGTTAGGGGACAGAGAAATAGCAATCAGCCCCAGCATTTT	CSVRGQRNSNQPQHF
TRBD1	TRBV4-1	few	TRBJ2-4	TGCGCCAGCAGCCCACCCCAAGACAGGGAGGCCAAAAACATTCAGTACTTC	CASSPPQDREAKNIQYF
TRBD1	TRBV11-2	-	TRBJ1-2	TGTGCCAGCAGCTCGGGGGACAGGGCAAACTATGGCTACACCTTC	CASSSGDRANYGYTF
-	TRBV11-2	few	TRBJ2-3	TGTGCCAGCAGCTTAGATGCGGATAGCACAGATACGCAGTATTTT	CASSLDADSTDTQYF
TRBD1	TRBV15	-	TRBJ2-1	TGTGCCACCAGCAGAGTCGGACAGGGGGTAACGGGGGAGCAGTTCTTC	CATSRVGQGVTGEQFF
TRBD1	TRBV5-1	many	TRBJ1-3	TGCGCCAGCAGCTTGGAGCTACAGGGGAAGTACGGAAACACCATATATTTT	CASSLELQGKYGNTIYF
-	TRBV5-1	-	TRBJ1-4	TGCGCCAGCAGCCACTACAGATCGGGCAGCGAAAAACTGTTTTTT	CASSHYRSGSEKLFF
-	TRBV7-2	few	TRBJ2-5	TGTGCCAGCAGCTTAACCGGTCTGAGGGAGACCCAGTACTTC	CASSLTGLRETQYF
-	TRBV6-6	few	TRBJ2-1	TGTGCCAGCAGGTACCGTACGTGGAATGAGCAGTTCTTC	CASRYRTWNEQFF
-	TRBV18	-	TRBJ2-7	TGTGCCAGCTCACCTGCCAGGGCGCCTGACTACGAGCAGTACTTC	CASSPARAPDYEQYF
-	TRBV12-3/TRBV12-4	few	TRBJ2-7	TGTGCCAGCAGTTTTTGGCTAGGCGCCTACGAGCAGTACTTC	CASSFWLGAYEQYF
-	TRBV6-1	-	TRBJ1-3	TGTGCCAGCAAGAGGGTTACTGGAAACACCATATATTTT	CASKRVTGNTIYF
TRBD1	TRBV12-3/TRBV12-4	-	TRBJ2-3	TGTGCCACTGCGGACAGGAATGTAGATACGCAGTATTTT	CATADRNVDTQYF
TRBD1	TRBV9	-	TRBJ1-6	TGTGCCAGCAGCGTAGAAGACGGACAGGGTATAGATTCACCCCTCCACTTT	CASSVEDGQGIDSPLHF
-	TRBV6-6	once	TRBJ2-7	TGTGCCAGCATCCAGGGGCTCGAGCAGTACTTC	CASIQGLEQYF
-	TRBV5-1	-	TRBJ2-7	TGCGCCAGCAGCCGACGGCCTCTTTATAGCTCCTACGAGCAGTACTTC	CASSRRPLYSSYEQYF
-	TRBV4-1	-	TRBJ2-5	TGCGCCAGCAGCCAAGAGGGCAGAGAGACCCAGTACTTC	CASSQEGRETQYF
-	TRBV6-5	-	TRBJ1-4	TGTGCCAGCAGTTCCCTTAGCCCCGGGGATGAAAAACTGTTTTTT	CASSSLSPGDEKLFF
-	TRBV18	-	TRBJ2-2	TGTGCCAGCTCACCTGGGACACGGAAGAACACCGGGGAGCTGTTTTTT	CASSPGTRKNTGELFF
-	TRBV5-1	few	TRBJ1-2	TGCGCCAGCAGAAACGACAGGTTGAGTGGCTACACCTTC	CASRNDRLSGYTF
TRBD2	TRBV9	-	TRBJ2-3	TGTGCCAGCAGCGCGCGGGAGGGGAGGTCAGATACGCAGTATTTT	CASSAREGRSDTQYF
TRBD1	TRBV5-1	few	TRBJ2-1	TGCGCCAGCAGCCCCTACGGACAGGGTTACAATGAGCAGTTCTTC	CASSPYGQGYNEQFF
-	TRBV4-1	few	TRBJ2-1	TGCGCCAGCAGCCAAGGGGCTAGCCGAAGGTCCAATGAGCAGTTCTTC	CASSQGASRRSNEQFF
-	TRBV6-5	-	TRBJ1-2	TGTGCCAGCAGTTACTCCCCACGAATGGGGAAGAACTATGGCTACACCTTC	CASSYSPRMGKNYGYTF